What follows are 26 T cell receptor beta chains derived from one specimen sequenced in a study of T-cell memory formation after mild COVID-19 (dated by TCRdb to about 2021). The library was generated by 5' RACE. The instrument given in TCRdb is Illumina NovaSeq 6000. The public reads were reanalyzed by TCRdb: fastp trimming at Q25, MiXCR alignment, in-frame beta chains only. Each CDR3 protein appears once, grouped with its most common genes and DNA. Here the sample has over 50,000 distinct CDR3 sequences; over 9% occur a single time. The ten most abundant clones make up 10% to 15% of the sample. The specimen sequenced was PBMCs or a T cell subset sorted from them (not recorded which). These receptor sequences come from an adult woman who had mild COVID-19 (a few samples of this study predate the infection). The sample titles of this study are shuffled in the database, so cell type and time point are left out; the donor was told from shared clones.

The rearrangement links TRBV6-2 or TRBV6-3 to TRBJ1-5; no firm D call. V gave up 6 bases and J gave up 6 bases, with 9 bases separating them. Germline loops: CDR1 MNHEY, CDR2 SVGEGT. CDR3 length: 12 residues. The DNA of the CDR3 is TGTGCCAGCAGCTACGACACTCAGCCCCAGCATTTT. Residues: CASSYDTQPQHF.

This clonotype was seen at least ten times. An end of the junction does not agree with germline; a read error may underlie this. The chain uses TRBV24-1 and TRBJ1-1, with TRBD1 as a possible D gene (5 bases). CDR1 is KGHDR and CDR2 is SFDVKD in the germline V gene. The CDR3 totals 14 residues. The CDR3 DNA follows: TGTGCCACCAGAGATTCTACAGGTAACACTGAAGCTTTCTTT. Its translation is CATRDSTGNTEAFF.

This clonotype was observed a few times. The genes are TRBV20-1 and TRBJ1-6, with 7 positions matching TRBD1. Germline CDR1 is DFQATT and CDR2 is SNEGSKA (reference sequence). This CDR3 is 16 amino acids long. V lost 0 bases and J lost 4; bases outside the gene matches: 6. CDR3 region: CSARDGSRGYNSPLHF. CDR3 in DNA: TGCAGTGCTAGAGATGGGTCCAGGGGGTATAATTCACCCCTCCACTTT.

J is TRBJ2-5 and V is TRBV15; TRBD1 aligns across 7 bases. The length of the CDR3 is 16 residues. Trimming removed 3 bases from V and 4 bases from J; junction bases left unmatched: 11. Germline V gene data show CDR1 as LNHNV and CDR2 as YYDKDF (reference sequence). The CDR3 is CATSRGQPEMGETQYF. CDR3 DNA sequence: TGTGCCACCAGCAGGGGACAGCCGGAAATGGGAGAGACCCAGTACTTC.

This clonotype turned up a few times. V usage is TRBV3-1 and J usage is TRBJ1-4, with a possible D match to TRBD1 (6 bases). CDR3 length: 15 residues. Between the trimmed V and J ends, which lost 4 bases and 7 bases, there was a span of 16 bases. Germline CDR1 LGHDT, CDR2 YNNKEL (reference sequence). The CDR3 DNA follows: TGTGCCAGCAGCCTTTCGGGGGGGCCGGGTGAAAAACTGTTTTTT. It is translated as CASSLSGGPGEKLFF.

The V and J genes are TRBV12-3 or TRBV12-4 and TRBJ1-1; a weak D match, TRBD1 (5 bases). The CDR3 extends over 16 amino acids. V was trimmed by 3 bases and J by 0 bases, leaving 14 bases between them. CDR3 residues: CASSFFVGAMNTEAFF. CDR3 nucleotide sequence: TGTGCCAGCAGTTTTTTCGTAGGGGCCATGAACACTGAAGCTTTCTTT.

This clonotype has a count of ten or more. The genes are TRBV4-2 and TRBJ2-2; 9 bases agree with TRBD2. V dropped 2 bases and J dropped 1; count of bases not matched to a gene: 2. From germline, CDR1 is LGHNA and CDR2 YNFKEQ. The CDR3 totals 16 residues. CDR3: CASSQLSGRNTGELFF. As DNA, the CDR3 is TGTGCCAGCAGCCAACTTAGCGGGAGGAACACCGGGGAGCTGTTTTTT.

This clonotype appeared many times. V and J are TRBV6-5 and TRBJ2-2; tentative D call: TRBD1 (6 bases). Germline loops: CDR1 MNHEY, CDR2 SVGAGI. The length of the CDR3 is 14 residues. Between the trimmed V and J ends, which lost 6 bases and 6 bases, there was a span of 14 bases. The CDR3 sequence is CASRNTGFPGELFF. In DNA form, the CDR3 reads TGTGCCAGCAGGAACACAGGGTTCCCCGGGGAGCTGTTTTTT.

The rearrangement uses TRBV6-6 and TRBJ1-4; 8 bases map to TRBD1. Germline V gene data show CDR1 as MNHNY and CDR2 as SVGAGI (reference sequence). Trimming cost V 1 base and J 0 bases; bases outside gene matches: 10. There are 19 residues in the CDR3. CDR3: CASSYLGRGLLTTNEKLFF. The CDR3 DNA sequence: TGTGCCAGCAGTTACTTGGGCAGGGGGCTCCTCACAACTAATGAAAAACTGTTTTTT.

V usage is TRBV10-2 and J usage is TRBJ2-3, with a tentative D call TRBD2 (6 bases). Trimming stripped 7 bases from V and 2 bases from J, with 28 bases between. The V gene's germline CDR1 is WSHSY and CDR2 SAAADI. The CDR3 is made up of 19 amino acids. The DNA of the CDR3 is TGCGCCAGCAAGTTTTCATCCCCTTCAGGGAGGACCTCCACAGATACGCAGTATTTT. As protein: CASKFSSPSGRTSTDTQYF.

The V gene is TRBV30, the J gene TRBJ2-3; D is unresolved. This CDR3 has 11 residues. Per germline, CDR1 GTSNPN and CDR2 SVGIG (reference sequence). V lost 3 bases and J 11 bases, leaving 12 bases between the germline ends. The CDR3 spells CAWRDLRLQYF. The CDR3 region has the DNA TGTGCCTGGAGGGATTTGAGACTGCAGTATTTT.

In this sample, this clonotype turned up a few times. The CDR3 sequence: CASSPSGQRVSGNTIYF. The CDR3 DNA sequence: TGTGCCAGCAGCCCCTCAGGACAGAGAGTCTCTGGAAACACCATATATTTT. The genes are TRBV3-1 and TRBJ1-3; D may be TRBD1 (6 bases). CDR1 is LGHDT and CDR2 is YNNKEL in the germline V gene (reference sequence). The ends were cut back, 4 bases at V and 0 bases at J, with 16 bases in the middle. The CDR3 is 17 residues long.

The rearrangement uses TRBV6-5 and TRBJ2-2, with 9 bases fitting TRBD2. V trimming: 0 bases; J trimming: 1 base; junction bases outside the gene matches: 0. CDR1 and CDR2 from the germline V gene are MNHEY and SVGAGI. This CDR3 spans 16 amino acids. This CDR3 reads CASSYSTSGNTGELFF. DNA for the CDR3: TGTGCCAGCAGTTACTCGACTAGCGGGAACACCGGGGAGCTGTTTTTT.

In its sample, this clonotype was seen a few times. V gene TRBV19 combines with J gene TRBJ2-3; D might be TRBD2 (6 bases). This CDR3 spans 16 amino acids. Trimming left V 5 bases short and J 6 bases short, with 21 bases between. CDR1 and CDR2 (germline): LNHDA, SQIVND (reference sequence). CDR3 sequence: CASSGDHRGSPDTQYF. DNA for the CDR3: TGTGCCAGTAGTGGGGACCACCGGGGGAGCCCCGATACGCAGTATTTT.

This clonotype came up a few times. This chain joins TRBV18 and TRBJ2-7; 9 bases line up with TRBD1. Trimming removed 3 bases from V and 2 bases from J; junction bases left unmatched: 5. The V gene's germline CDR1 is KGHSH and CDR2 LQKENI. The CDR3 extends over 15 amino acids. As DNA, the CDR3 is TGTGCCAGCTCACCTTCCGGGACAGGGACCTACGAGCAGTACTTC. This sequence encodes CASSPSGTGTYEQYF.

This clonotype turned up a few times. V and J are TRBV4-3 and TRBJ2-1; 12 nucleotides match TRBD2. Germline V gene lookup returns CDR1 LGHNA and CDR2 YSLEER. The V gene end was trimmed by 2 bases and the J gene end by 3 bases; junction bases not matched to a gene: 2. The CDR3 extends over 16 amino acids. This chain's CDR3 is CASSQQTSGSYNEQFF. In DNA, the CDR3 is TGCGCCAGCAGCCAACAGACTAGCGGGAGCTACAATGAGCAGTTCTTC.

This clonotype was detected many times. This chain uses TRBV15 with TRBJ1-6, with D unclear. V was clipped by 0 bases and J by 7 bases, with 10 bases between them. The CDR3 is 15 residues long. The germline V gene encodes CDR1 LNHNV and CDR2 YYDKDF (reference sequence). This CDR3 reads CATSRESVENSPLHF. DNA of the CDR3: TGTGCCACCAGCAGAGAGAGCGTAGAAAATTCACCCCTCCACTTT.

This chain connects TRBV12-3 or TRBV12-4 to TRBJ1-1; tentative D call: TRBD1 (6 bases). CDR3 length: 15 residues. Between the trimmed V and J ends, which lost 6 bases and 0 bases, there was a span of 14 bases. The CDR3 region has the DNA TGTGCCAGCAGACAAACAGGGATTTTGAACACTGAAGCTTTCTTT. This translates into CASRQTGILNTEAFF.

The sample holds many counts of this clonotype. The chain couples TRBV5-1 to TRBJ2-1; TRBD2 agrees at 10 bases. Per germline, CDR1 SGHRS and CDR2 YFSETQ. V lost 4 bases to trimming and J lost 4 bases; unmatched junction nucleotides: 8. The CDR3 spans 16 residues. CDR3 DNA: TGCGCCAGCAGCCCCCTAGCGGGAGAGGATTACAATGAGCAGTTCTTC. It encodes CASSPLAGEDYNEQFF.

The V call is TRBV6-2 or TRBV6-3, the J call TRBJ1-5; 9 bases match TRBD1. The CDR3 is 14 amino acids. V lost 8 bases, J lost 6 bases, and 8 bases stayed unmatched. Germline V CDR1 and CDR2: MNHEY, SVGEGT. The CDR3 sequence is CASSGTGFIQPQHF. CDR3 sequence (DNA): TGTGCCAGCTCCGGGACAGGGTTCATTCAGCCCCAGCATTTT.

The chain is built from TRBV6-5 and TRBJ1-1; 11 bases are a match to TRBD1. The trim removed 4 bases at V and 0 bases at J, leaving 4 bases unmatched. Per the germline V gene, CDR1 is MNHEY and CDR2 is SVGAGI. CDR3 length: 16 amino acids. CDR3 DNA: TGTGCCAGCAGTTTTGGGACAGGGGGGGTGAACACTGAAGCTTTCTTT. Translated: CASSFGTGGVNTEAFF.

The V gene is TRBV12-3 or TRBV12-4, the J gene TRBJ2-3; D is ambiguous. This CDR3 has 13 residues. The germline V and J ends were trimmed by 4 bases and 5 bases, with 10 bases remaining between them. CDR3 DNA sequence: TGTGCCAGCAGTTCCGGCGGCGGAGATACGCAGTATTTT. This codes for CASSSGGGDTQYF.

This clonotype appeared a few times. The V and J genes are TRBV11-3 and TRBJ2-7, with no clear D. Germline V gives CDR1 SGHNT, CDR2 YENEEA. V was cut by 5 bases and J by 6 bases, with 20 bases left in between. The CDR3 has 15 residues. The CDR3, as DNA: TGTGCCAGCAGCCCCCAAGTAGCATCTAGGGCCGAGCAGTACTTC. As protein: CASSPQVASRAEQYF.

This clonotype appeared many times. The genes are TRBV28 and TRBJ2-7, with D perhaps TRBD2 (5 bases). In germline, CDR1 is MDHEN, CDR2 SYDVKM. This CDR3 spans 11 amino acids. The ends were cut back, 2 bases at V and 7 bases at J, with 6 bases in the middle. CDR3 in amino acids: CASSLGEEQYF. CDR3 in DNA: TGTGCCAGCAGTTTAGGGGAGGAGCAGTACTTC.

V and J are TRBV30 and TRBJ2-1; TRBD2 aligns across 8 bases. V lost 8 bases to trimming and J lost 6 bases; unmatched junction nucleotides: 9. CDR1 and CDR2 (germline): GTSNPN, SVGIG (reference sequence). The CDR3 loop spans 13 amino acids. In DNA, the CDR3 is TGTGCCGGAGAGCGGGAGTACGGCAATGAGCAGTTCTTC. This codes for CAGEREYGNEQFF.

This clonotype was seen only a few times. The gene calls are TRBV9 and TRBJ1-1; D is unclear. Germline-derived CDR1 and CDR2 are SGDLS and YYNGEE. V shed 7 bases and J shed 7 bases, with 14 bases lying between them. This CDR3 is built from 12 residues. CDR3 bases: TGTGCCAGCCAGCAAATGGCGATTGAAGCTTTCTTT. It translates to CASQQMAIEAFF.